Given below is one TCR beta chain in context. The sample is drawn from a study of blood T cell repertoires in COVID-19. As handled by the study authors: Estimation of nucleated cell counts relied on the amplification of reference gene primers. Produced via immunoSEQ multiplex PCR; TCRdb's table is partial and in-frame only. The V and J calls and the clone size are those of that table, but D and trimming were determined from the DNA. The sample has about 69,000 clones, 85% seen once; the top ten hold roughly 2.9%. This TCR was recovered from a man older than 75 with acute or convalescent COVID-19. The material sequenced was peripheral blood.

The CDR3 region is CASSLQGNTEAFF. CDR3 in DNA: TGTGCCAGCAGCTTACAGGGGAACACTGAAGCTTTCTTT. V and J are TRBV13 and TRBJ1-1, with a possible D match to TRBD1 (5 bases). CDR3 length: 13 residues. Germline V gives CDR1 PRHDT, CDR2 FYEKMQ (reference sequence). The germline V and J ends were trimmed by 2 bases and 1 base, with 5 bases remaining between them.